This T cell receptor (beta chain) was retrieved from a study of T cell changes during pregnancy in multiple sclerosis. The CDR3 is made up of 13 amino acids. Germline loops: CDR1 MGHDK, CDR2 SYGVNS. Trimming took off 5 bases at V and 5 bases at J, with 11 bases between the two ends. Generated by immunoSEQ multiplex PCR, the TCRdb table keeps only in-frame clones and is missing some. The repertoire holds 83,000 or so clones, with nearly 95% as singletons. This specimen was peripheral blood, taken after pregnancy. The chain uses TRBV25-1 and TRBJ2-3; a possible D gene is TRBD2 (6 bases). The TCR was taken from a female donor in good health, enrolled as a control in a pregnancy study. As DNA, the CDR3 is TGTGCCAGCAGTTTGGCGGGACTAGATACGCAGTATTTT. Translating it yields CASSLAGLDTQYF.